These 29 T cell receptor beta chains share one sample of origin, sequenced in a study of blood T cell repertoires in COVID-19. The repertoire was sequenced with immunoSEQ multiplex PCR; TCRdb's copy has only in-frame clones and lacks some. The sample lists roughly 200,000 clones; 80% to 90% were seen once. The specimen sequenced was peripheral blood. The receptors derive from a young man with active or convalescent COVID-19.

The chain employs TRBV28 and TRBJ1-5; weak D call: TRBD1 (6 bases). Per germline, CDR1 MDHEN and CDR2 SYDVKM. This CDR3 comprises 16 residues. V lost 8 bases and J 7 bases, leaving 24 bases between the germline ends. The CDR3 nucleotides are TGTGCCAGCTTCCCTTCTACAGGGCGGAGATTGCAGCCCCAGCATTTT. Residues: CASFPSTGRRLQPQHF.

The CDR3 sequence is CASSSSGTSYNEQFF. In nucleotides, the CDR3 is TGTGCCAGCAGTTCTAGCGGGACCTCCTACAATGAGCAGTTCTTC. The genes are TRBV6-5 and TRBJ2-1, with 9 bases aligning to TRBD2. V lost 4 bases to trimming and J lost 0 bases; unmatched junction nucleotides: 1. Germline CDR1 and CDR2: MNHEY and SVGAGI. The CDR3 sequence is 15 residues long.

J is TRBJ2-7 and V is TRBV20-1; 8 nucleotides agree with TRBD2. After removal of 8 bases from V and 5 bases from J, the junction contained 5 bases not matched to a gene. From germline, CDR1 is DFQATT and CDR2 SNEGSKA (reference sequence). This CDR3 spans 11 amino acids. The CDR3 bases are TGCAGTCGGGGTAGCGGGAACGAGCAGTACTTC. Protein: CSRGSGNEQYF.

The CDR3 DNA follows: TGTGCCAGCAGTTACTCGAGGACAGGGCACACTGAAGCTTTCTTT. The encoded protein is CASSYSRTGHTEAFF. The chain carries TRBV6-5 and TRBJ1-1; 8 bases line up with TRBD1. V lost 0 bases, J lost 3 bases, and 3 bases stayed unmatched. Looked up from germline, CDR1 is MNHEY and CDR2 is SVGAGI. The CDR3 consists of 15 residues.

This clone has just one count. This chain uses TRBV19 with TRBJ2-5; 11 bases are a match to TRBD2. In germline, CDR1 is LNHDA, CDR2 SQIVND (reference sequence). The junction had 21 bases not matched to a gene; V was cut back by 10 bases and J by 5 bases. This CDR3 has 18 amino acids. DNA for the CDR3: TGTGCCAATTCCTCCATCCCGGCTAGCGGGAGGTATGGGGAGACCCAGTACTTC. This codes for CANSSIPASGRYGETQYF.

This chain connects TRBV28 to TRBJ2-5; the D gene is possibly TRBD2 (5 bases). Germline assignment: CDR1 MDHEN and CDR2 SYDVKM. The CDR3 consists of 18 residues. V lost 3 bases and J 7 bases, leaving 27 bases between the germline ends. In DNA form, the CDR3 reads TGTGCCAGCAGTTTTAGCGTGGATGTTAACTGGGGTTTGGGGACCCAGTACTTC. Its protein product is CASSFSVDVNWGLGTQYF.

The V and J genes are TRBV3-1 (or the pseudogene TRBV3-2) and TRBJ2-3; 7 positions agree with TRBD2. Germline CDR1 LGHDT, CDR2 YNNKEL (reference sequence). V lost 5 bases and J lost 6; bases outside the gene matches: 11. This CDR3 is built from 15 residues. The CDR3 protein is CASSTAGDPWDTQYF. The DNA of the CDR3 is TGTGCCAGCAGCACTGCGGGAGACCCCTGGGATACGCAGTATTTT.

The V gene is TRBV5-1, the J gene TRBJ1-4; perhaps TRBD1 as D (6 bases). Looked up from germline, CDR1 is SGHRS and CDR2 is YFSETQ. The CDR3 has 14 amino acids. With 7 bases removed from V and 5 bases from J, the gap between germline ends came to 15 bases. The CDR3 here is CASGVGGRNEKLFF. In nucleotides, the CDR3 is TGCGCCAGCGGAGTAGGGGGAAGGAATGAAAAACTGTTTTTT.

The chain combines TRBV27 with TRBJ1-4; TRBD1 is a possible D gene (5 bases). CDR1 and CDR2 (germline): MNHEY, SMNVEV (reference sequence). The V and J ends lost 8 bases and 6 bases respectively, with 16 bases between them. The length of the CDR3 is 14 residues. CDR3 region: CASQRGKGDEKLFF. The DNA of the CDR3 is TGTGCCAGCCAACGGGGGAAGGGCGATGAAAAACTGTTTTTT. Full variable domain (outside the CDR3, taken from reference TRBV27 and TRBJ1-4): EAQVTQNPRYLITVTGKKLTVTCSQNMNHEYMSWYRQDPGLGLRQIYYSMNVEVTDKGDVPEGYKVSRKEKRNFPLILESPSPNQTSLYFCASQRGKGDEKLFFGSGTQLSVL.

This clone has only a few counts. The rearrangement links TRBV6-1 to TRBJ1-1; D unresolved. The CDR3 totals 13 residues. From germline, CDR1 is MNHNS and CDR2 SASEGT. Deletions cut 2 bases from V and 0 bases from J, with 4 bases between. CDR3 sequence reads: CASSETVNTEAFF. In DNA form, the CDR3 reads TGTGCCAGCAGTGAAACAGTGAACACTGAAGCTTTCTTT.

The J gene is TRBJ2-1, the V gene TRBV11-2, with D maybe TRBD2 (5 bases). Looked up from germline, CDR1 is SGHAT and CDR2 is FQNNGV. Trimming took 3 bases from V and 4 from J, leaving 7 bases between them. The CDR3 runs 13 residues. The CDR3 loop reads CASSFLAYNEQFF. In nucleotides, the CDR3 is TGTGCCAGCAGCTTTTTAGCGTACAATGAGCAGTTCTTC.

In this sample, this clone turned up once. CDR3 loop: CASSLARAGGDYEQYF. The CDR3 nucleotides are TGTGCCAGCAGCTTAGCCAGGGCCGGGGGGGACTACGAGCAGTACTTC. The genes are TRBV7-6 and TRBJ2-7; 8 bases fit TRBD2. The V segment lost 0 bases and the J segment 3 bases; nucleotides outside the gene matches: 7. The germline V gene has CDR1 SGHVS and CDR2 FNYEAQ. The CDR3 is 16 residues long.

Concerning this clone: Here the CDR3 omits its conserved ending phenylalanine or tryptophan, so a read error is the likely source. It is unclear where the CDR3 begins or ends on the DNA, so no DNA is shown, and the CDR3 is as TCRdb lists it. The gene calls are TRBV28 and TRBJ1-2; the table's TRBD1 call for D was not verified on the DNA. The CDR3 sequence runs 12 residues, both termini included. The germline V gene encodes CDR1 MDHEN and CDR2 SYDVKM. This chain's CDR3 is CASSTRQGATRS.

The chain combines TRBV10-1 with TRBJ2-2, with D tentatively TRBD2 (6 bases). The length of the CDR3 is 13 residues. Between the trimmed V and J ends, which lost 7 bases and 7 bases, there was a span of 13 bases. Germline-derived CDR1 and CDR2 are WNHNN and SYGVQD (reference sequence). In nucleotides, the CDR3 is TGCGCCAGCAACGGAGGGCCTAGCGGGGAGCTGTTTTTT. Its translation is CASNGGPSGELFF.

V and J are TRBV30 and TRBJ1-5; possibly TRBD1 for D (5 bases). The CDR3 sequence is 15 residues long. The germline V and J ends were trimmed by 6 bases and 2 bases, with 17 bases remaining between them. Germline lookup yields CDR1 GTSNPN and CDR2 SVGIG (reference sequence). CDR3 nucleotide sequence: TGTGCCTGCGACGTCGACACCAGGGGCAATCAGCCCCAGCATTTT. Protein sequence: CACDVDTRGNQPQHF.

The chain carries TRBV19 and TRBJ1-5; 7 positions match TRBD1. With 7 bases clipped from V and 9 bases from J, the junction kept 12 bases outside the gene matches. This CDR3 comprises 14 residues. The germline CDR1 and CDR2 sequences are LNHDA and SQIVND (reference sequence). The CDR3 protein is CASTTGTARRPQHF. The CDR3 nucleotides read TGTGCCAGTACCACCGGGACAGCCCGTCGGCCCCAGCATTTT.

This clone was observed a handful of times. V gene TRBV7-2 combines with J gene TRBJ1-1; TRBD1 might be the D (5 bases). Germline CDR1 and CDR2: SGHTA and FQGNSA. The V end lost 5 bases, the J end lost 5 bases, and 21 bases lay between the germline ends. The CDR3 sequence is 16 residues long. The CDR3 DNA reads as TGTGCCAGCAGCCCCGGGGGAGGACCCTTGAGGACTGAAGCTTTCTTT. Translation gives CASSPGGGPLRTEAFF.

The CDR3 here is CASSVDGGEAFF. Here the CDR3 DNA reads TGTGCCAGCAGCGTAGATGGGGGCGAAGCTTTCTTT. This rearrangement joins TRBV9 to TRBJ1-1; D may be TRBD1 (6 bases). Germline V gives CDR1 SGDLS, CDR2 YYNGEE. V lost 0 bases and J 8 bases, leaving 8 bases between the germline ends. The CDR3 sequence is 12 residues long.

The chain employs TRBV6-2 or TRBV6-3 and TRBJ2-1, with D uncertain. The germline V gene has CDR1 MNHEY and CDR2 SVGEGT. The CDR3 has 14 amino acids. Trimming stripped 0 bases from V and 5 bases from J, with 8 bases between. CDR3 in amino acids: CASSYSTINNEQFF. The CDR3 region has the DNA TGTGCCAGCAGTTACTCTACAATAAACAATGAGCAGTTCTTC.

The J gene is TRBJ1-1, the V gene TRBV7-2; D ambiguous. The CDR3 runs 14 residues. Germline assignment: CDR1 SGHTA and CDR2 FQGNSA. The ends were cut back, 1 base at V and 8 bases at J, with 14 bases in the middle. Here the CDR3 reads CASSLGPPESEAFF. The CDR3 DNA reads TGTGCCAGCAGCTTAGGGCCCCCAGAATCCGAAGCTTTCTTT. The full variable domain, with the rest looked up from reference TRBV7-2 and TRBJ1-1, is GAGVSQSPSNKVTEKGKDVELRCDPISGHTALYWYRQSLGQGLEFLIYFQGNSAPDKSGLPSDRFSAERTGGSVSTLTIQRTQQEDSAVYLCASSLGPPESEAFFGQGTRLTVV.

The chain recombines TRBV7-2 with TRBJ2-7, with D perhaps matching TRBD2 (6 bases). This CDR3 contains 12 residues. CDR1 and CDR2 (germline): SGHTA, FQGNSA. V lost 8 bases and J lost 2, with 10 bases in between. The CDR3 here is CASSGGTYEQYF. The CDR3 nucleotides read TGTGCCAGCTCCGGAGGGACCTACGAGCAGTACTTC.

The J gene is TRBJ2-7, the V gene TRBV30; 9 bases match TRBD2. Germline CDR1 GTSNPN, CDR2 SVGIG (reference sequence). The ends lost 2 bases at V and 3 bases at J; junction bases unmatched: 17. The CDR3 is made up of 18 amino acids. CDR3 sequence (DNA): TGTGCCTGGAGTACTTCCCCGGGACTAGCTTTAAGGAACTACGAGCAGTACTTC. Translation: CAWSTSPGLALRNYEQYF.

This chain connects TRBV3-1 (or the pseudogene TRBV3-2) to TRBJ1-2, with 8 bases that match TRBD1. Germline V gene sequence: CDR1 LGHDT, CDR2 YNNKEL (reference sequence). With 4 bases clipped from V and 6 bases from J, the junction kept 7 bases outside the gene matches. This CDR3 is 14 amino acids long. CDR3 sequence (DNA): TGTGCCAGCAGCCTGGACAGGGTGTCCGATGGCTACACCTTC. It translates to CASSLDRVSDGYTF.

CDR3 bases: TGTGCCAGCAGTGAAGGAAGGGGTGTCTCTGGAAACACCATATATTTT. Translation gives CASSEGRGVSGNTIYF. The V and J genes are TRBV2 and TRBJ1-3; possibly TRBD1 for D (5 bases). Trimming left V 1 base short and J 0 bases short, with 10 bases between. Germline CDR1 is SNHLY and CDR2 is FYNNEI. This CDR3 region has 16 residues.

The rearrangement uses TRBV28 and TRBJ2-7, with a weak D call TRBD2 (6 bases). This CDR3 comprises 15 residues. The ends were cut back, 4 bases at V and 2 bases at J, with 15 bases in the middle. Germline V gives CDR1 MDHEN, CDR2 SYDVKM. This chain's CDR3 is CASSSVADPAYEQYF. The DNA of the CDR3 is TGTGCCAGCAGTTCGGTAGCGGACCCTGCCTACGAGCAGTACTTC. Full variable domain (rest looked up from reference TRBV28 and TRBJ2-7): DVKVTQSSRYLVKRTGEKVFLECVQDMDHENMFWYRQDPGLGLRLIYFSYDVKMKEKGDIPEGYSVSREKKERFSLILESASTNQTSMYLCASSSVADPAYEQYFGPGTRLTVT.

This chain links TRBV3-1 (or the pseudogene TRBV3-2) with TRBJ2-1; TRBD1 might be the D (7 bases). The ends were cut back, 0 bases at V and 6 bases at J, with 12 bases in the middle. The length of the CDR3 is 15 residues. CDR1 and CDR2 (germline): LGHDT, YNNKEL (reference sequence). In DNA form, the CDR3 reads TGTGCCAGCAGCCAAGACAGGGGGGCGGGCAATGAGCAGTTCTTC. Translating gives CASSQDRGAGNEQFF.

In its sample, this clone was seen a few times. One end of the junction does not line up with germline, which may come from a read error. The chain combines TRBV6-6 with TRBJ1-5; possibly TRBD1 for D (5 bases). The V gene's germline CDR1 is MNHNY and CDR2 SVGAGI (reference sequence). This CDR3 is 14 amino acids long. The DNA of the CDR3 is TGTGCCAGCAGTTGGCGTCAGGGCAATGAGCCCCAGCATTTT. It encodes CASSWRQGNEPQHF.

The count of this clone is one. An end of the junction differs from the germline gene, which may be a read error. This chain links TRBV7-7 with TRBJ2-1, with TRBD2 matching 9 bases. This CDR3 has 16 amino acids. Germline CDR1 SSHAT, CDR2 FNYEAQ (reference sequence). The CDR3 DNA reads TGTGCTAGCAGCTTAGCGCCCCTAGCGGGATACAATGAGCAGTTCTTC. Translated, it gives CASSLAPLAGYNEQFF.

The CDR3 is CAWEAWVAGVRYF. DNA of the CDR3: TGTGCCTGGGAGGCCTGGGTAGCGGGAGTAAGGTACTTC. The genes are TRBV30 and TRBJ2-5; 9 nucleotides agree with TRBD2. CDR1 GTSNPN and CDR2 SVGIG come from the germline V gene (reference sequence). J lost 13 bases, V lost 5 bases, and 14 bases had no gene match. The CDR3 covers 13 residues.